These T cell receptor beta chains were read from a single sample in a study of sequential checkpoint blockade in melanoma. Libraries were prepared by immunoSEQ multiplex PCR; TCRdb keeps only in-frame clonotypes and omits some of them. The sample holds 9,500 to 15,000 clones, about four fifths seen once. The sequencing here drew on CD8+ T cells sorted from blood (inferred from file names), taken from a patient given nivolumab and ipilimumab in sequence. Every receptor here comes from a human donor with melanoma. The CDR3 runs from the conserved cysteine through the conserved F or W. D genes are given only for firm matches. Clone size is shown for a subset of rows, as once, few, many or a class of expanded clone.

cdr3_length clone_size d_call j_call v_call cdr3_nt cdr3_aa
14 NA NA TRBJ2-1 TRBV18 TGTGCCAGCTCACCACAAGGACCAGGGGATGAGCAGTTCTTC CASSPQGPGDEQFF
12 NA NA TRBJ2-7 TRBV28 TGTGCCAGCAGTCGGGGAATGGTCGAGCAGTACTTC CASSRGMVEQYF
20 NA NA TRBJ2-5 TRBV12-2 TGTGCAAGTCGCTTAGCACTTGGACTAGCGGGACACAACAGGAAGGAGACCCAGTACTTC CASRLALGLAGHNRKETQYF
16 NA NA TRBJ2-6 TRBV7-8 TGTGCCAGCCTCCGGGACTCAGGGTATGGGGCCAACGTCCTGACTTTC CASLRDSGYGANVLTF
14 few TRBD1 TRBJ1-3 TRBV7-9 TGTGCCAGCAGCTTGACAGGGGTTGGAAACACCATATATTTT CASSLTGVGNTIYF
13 few NA TRBJ2-5 TRBV28 TGTGCCAGCAGTTTAAGGGGCGGAAAGACCCAGTACTTC CASSLRGGKTQYF
17 NA TRBD1 TRBJ1-1 TRBV4-2 TGTGCCAGCAGCCAAGATTGGAGGACAGGGGGCGGCACTGAAGCTTTCTTT CASSQDWRTGGGTEAFF
14 few TRBD1 TRBJ2-6 TRBV6-1 TGTGCCAGCGGACAGGGCTCTGGGGCCAACGTCCTGACTTTC CASGQGSGANVLTF
12 NA NA TRBJ2-1 TRBV10-3 TGTGCCATCAGGGATGTAGCCAATGAGCAGTTCTTC CAIRDVANEQFF
15 NA TRBD2 TRBJ2-1 TRBV28 TGTGCCAGCAGTCCCTGGGTAGCGGGAGAGGGGGAGCAGTTCTTC CASSPWVAGEGEQFF
12 NA NA TRBJ2-7 TRBV7-8 TGTGCCAGCAGGGGCGACTCCTACGAGCAGTACTTC CASRGDSYEQYF
13 NA TRBD1 TRBJ2-1 TRBV19 TGTGCCAGTAGTGGGGACAGGGGCAATGAGCAGTTCTTC CASSGDRGNEQFF
13 NA NA TRBJ2-3 TRBV4-1 TGCGCCAGCAGCCAAGATAGCCCAGATACGCAGTATTTT CASSQDSPDTQYF
12 once TRBD1 TRBJ1-1 TRBV19 TGTGCCAGTAGTATTGGGGGACAGGAAGCTTTCTTT CASSIGGQEAFF
15 once TRBD2 TRBJ2-7 TRBV5-4 TGTGCCAGCACCGACTTCAGCGGGGGGCAGGTCGAGCAGTACTTC CASTDFSGGQVEQYF
17 NA TRBD1 TRBJ1-3 TRBV15 TGTGCCACCAGCAGATCCGGGACAGGGGTCACTGGAAACACCATATATTTT CATSRSGTGVTGNTIYF